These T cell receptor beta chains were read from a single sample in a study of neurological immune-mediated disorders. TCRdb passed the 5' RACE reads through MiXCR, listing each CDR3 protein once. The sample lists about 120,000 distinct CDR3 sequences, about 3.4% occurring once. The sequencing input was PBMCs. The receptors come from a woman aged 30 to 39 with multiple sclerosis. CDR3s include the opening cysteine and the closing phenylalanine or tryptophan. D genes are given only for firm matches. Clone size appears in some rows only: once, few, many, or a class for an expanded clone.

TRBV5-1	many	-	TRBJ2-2	TGCGCCAGCAGAGGGATATCCGGGGGAACCGGGGAGCTGTTTTTT	CASRGISGGTGELFF
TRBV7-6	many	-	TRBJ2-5	TGTGCCAGCAGTCATATTGGGGAGACCCAGTACTTC	CASSHIGETQYF
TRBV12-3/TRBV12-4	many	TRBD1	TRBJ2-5	TGTGCCAGCAGTCCTGCCGGGACAGAAGAGACCCAGTACTTC	CASSPAGTEETQYF
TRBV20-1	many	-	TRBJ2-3	TGCAGTGCTAGAGATCCCGTCGAGGGCAGTGGGGGCACAGATACGCAGTATTTT	CSARDPVEGSGGTDTQYF
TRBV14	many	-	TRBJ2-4	TGTGCCAGCAGCCAAGATTCAGGGCCGGACTTTAACAGAGTTCAGTACTTC	CASSQDSGPDFNRVQYF
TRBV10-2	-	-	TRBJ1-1	TGCGCCAGCAAGGGAGAACCGGTGAAAATGAACACTGAAGCTTTCTTT	CASKGEPVKMNTEAFF
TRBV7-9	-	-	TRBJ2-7	TGTGCCAGCAGCTTAGCCAGGGGGGAAGAGCAGTACTTC	CASSLARGEEQYF
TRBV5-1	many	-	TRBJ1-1	TGCGCCAGCAGCTTGAGCAGGCCTTATAACACTGAAGCTTTCTTT	CASSLSRPYNTEAFF
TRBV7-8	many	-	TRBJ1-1	TGTGCCAGCAGCTCCTTCCGGGCGGGGCCTTACACTGAAGCTTTCTTT	CASSSFRAGPYTEAFF
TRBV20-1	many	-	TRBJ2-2	TGCAGTGCTAGTAGTCTATCCACCGGGGAGCTGTTTTTT	CSASSLSTGELFF
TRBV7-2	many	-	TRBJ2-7	TGTGCCAGCAGTAGACAGGCAACCTACGAGCAGTACTTC	CASSRQATYEQYF
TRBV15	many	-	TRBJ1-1	TGTGCCACCAGCAGACGTACAGGGTCCACTGAAGCTTTCTTT	CATSRRTGSTEAFF
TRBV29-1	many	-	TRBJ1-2	TGCAGCGTTCATTCCGACTTTAACTATGGCTACACCTTC	CSVHSDFNYGYTF